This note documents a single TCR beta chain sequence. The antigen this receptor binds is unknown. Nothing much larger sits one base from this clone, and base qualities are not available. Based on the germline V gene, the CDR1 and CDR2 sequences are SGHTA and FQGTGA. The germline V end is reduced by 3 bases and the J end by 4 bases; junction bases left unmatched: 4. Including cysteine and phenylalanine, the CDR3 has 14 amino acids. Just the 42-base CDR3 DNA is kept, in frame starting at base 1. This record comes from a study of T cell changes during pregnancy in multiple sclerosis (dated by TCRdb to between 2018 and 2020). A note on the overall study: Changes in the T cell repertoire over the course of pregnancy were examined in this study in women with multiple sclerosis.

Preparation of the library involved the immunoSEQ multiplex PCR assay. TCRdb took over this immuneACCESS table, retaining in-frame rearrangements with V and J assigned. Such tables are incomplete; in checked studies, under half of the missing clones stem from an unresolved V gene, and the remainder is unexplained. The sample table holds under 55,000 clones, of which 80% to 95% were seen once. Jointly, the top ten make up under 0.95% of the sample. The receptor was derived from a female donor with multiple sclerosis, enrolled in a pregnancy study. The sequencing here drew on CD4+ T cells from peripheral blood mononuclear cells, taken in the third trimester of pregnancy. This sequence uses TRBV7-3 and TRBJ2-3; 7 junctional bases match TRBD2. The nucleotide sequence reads TGTGCCAGCAGCTTTTCGGGGGGACCAGATACGCAGTATTTT. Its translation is CASSFSGGPDTQYF.